Listed below are T cell receptor beta chains from one sample, sequenced in a study of CD8+ T cells in alopecia areata. The table came from immunoSEQ multiplex PCR; TCRdb's copy has only in-frame clones and leaves some out. Found here are 150,000 to 200,000 clones, 55% of them singletons; the top ten hold 4.5% to 5%. The sample comprised CD4+ T cells sorted from blood. The receptors come from a human donor in good health. Each CDR3 is given with its conserved first and last residue. D genes are given only for firm matches. Clone sizes are given selectively: once, few, many, or a class where the clone is expanded.

D	V	size	J	CDR3	DNA
TRBD2	TRBV11-3	.	TRBJ2-1	CASSLGLAGGWNEQFF	TGTGCCAGCAGCTTAGGGCTAGCGGGAGGGTGGAATGAGCAGTTCTTC
TRBD1	TRBV10-3	few	TRBJ2-7	CAISDGQGAYEQYF	TGTGCCATCAGTGATGGACAGGGGGCCTACGAGCAGTACTTC
.	TRBV5-1	few	TRBJ2-7	CASSRDAHSYEQYF	TGCGCCAGCTCCCGGGACGCGCACTCCTACGAGCAGTACTTC
.	TRBV29-1	.	TRBJ1-2	CSVPTMGSRGYTF	TGCAGCGTCCCAACGATGGGGTCCCGGGGCTACACCTTC
.	TRBV7-2	few	TRBJ2-2	CASSFFGELFF	TGTGCCAGCAGCTTTTTTGGGGAGCTGTTTTTT
.	TRBV2	.	TRBJ2-7	CASSDRLGYEQYF	TGTGCCAGCAGTGACAGGTTGGGTTACGAGCAGTACTTC
TRBD2	TRBV5-4	.	TRBJ2-1	CASSKTSGSAYEQFF	TGTGCCAGCAGCAAGACTAGCGGGAGTGCGTATGAGCAGTTCTTC
.	TRBV6-5	.	TRBJ2-5	CASSYGEEETQYF	TGTGCCAGCAGTTACGGAGAGGAAGAGACCCAGTACTTC
TRBD1	TRBV6-5	.	TRBJ1-1	CASRGTGNTEAFF	TGTGCCAGCAGAGGGACAGGGAACACTGAAGCTTTCTTT
.	TRBV9	.	TRBJ2-2	CASSVDIANTGELFF	TGTGCCAGCAGCGTGGACATCGCGAACACCGGGGAGCTGTTTTTT
.	TRBV20-1	once	TRBJ2-2	CGPLRPGELFF	TGCGGTCCTTTGCGTCCCGGGGAGCTGTTTTTT
.	TRBV2	.	TRBJ2-5	CASSEEVSQETQYF	TGTGCCAGCAGTGAAGAGGTCAGCCAAGAGACCCAGTACTTC
.	TRBV9	.	TRBJ1-2	CASSVVGGGAMDYTF	TGTGCCAGCAGCGTAGTAGGGGGAGGGGCTATGGACTACACCTTC
.	TRBV10-3	few	TRBJ1-1	CAIRGSLAEAFF	TGTGCCATCAGAGGGTCGTTGGCTGAAGCTTTCTTT
TRBD2	TRBV2	.	TRBJ2-1	CASSSSGRETEQFF	TGTGCCAGCAGTTCCAGCGGGAGGGAGACTGAGCAGTTCTTC
.	TRBV4-1	.	TRBJ2-1	CASSHGRSSYNEQFF	TGCGCCAGCAGCCACGGACGGAGCTCCTACAATGAGCAGTTCTTC
.	TRBV19	few	TRBJ1-5	CASTLNGGTNQPQHF	TGTGCCAGTACCCTCAATGGAGGGACAAATCAGCCCCAGCATTTT
.	TRBV29-1	.	TRBJ2-1	CSVDPRNEQFF	TGCAGCGTTGACCCGAGGAATGAGCAGTTCTTC
.	TRBV7-4	.	TRBJ1-5	CASSLAGYHQPQHF	TGTGCCAGCAGCTTAGCAGGTTATCATCAGCCCCAGCATTTT
.	TRBV30	.	TRBJ2-5	CAWEGNQETQYF	TGTGCCTGGGAGGGCAATCAAGAGACCCAGTACTTC
.	TRBV6-6	.	TRBJ1-2	CASSYSPVGGQNGYTF	TGTGCCAGCAGTTACTCACCTGTGGGGGGGCAAAATGGCTACACCTTC
.	TRBV29-1	few	TRBJ1-2	CSVRTAWGYGYTF	TGCAGCGTCAGGACAGCCTGGGGCTATGGCTACACCTTC
.	TRBV2	.	TRBJ2-6	CASSRGSGPLTF	TGTGCCAGCAGTCGAGGGAGTGGGCCCTTGACTTTC
.	TRBV30	few	TRBJ2-4	CAWKVGSNIQYF	TGTGCCTGGAAAGTGGGATCAAACATTCAGTACTTC
TRBD1	TRBV9	few	TRBJ2-5	CASSGTGWQETQYF	TGTGCCAGCAGCGGGACAGGGTGGCAAGAGACCCAGTACTTC
.	TRBV7-2	few	TRBJ2-5	CASSLGVAWTPQETQYF	TGTGCCAGCAGCTTAGGGGTAGCTTGGACACCCCAAGAGACCCAGTACTTC
.	TRBV4-1	.	TRBJ1-2	CASSQLAGQILYGYTF	TGCGCCAGCAGCCAACTAGCGGGCCAAATCCTCTATGGCTACACCTTC
TRBD2	TRBV2	few	TRBJ2-5	CASSALSSGIETQYF	TGTGCCAGCAGTGCGTTGTCCAGCGGGATCGAGACCCAGTACTTC
.	TRBV30	.	TRBJ1-1	CAWSVMGRTEAFF	TGTGCCTGGAGTGTGATGGGACGCACTGAAGCTTTCTTT
TRBD1	TRBV2	.	TRBJ2-1	CASTQERQGVGSYNEQFF	TGTGCCAGCACCCAAGAAAGGCAGGGGGTCGGCTCCTACAATGAGCAGTTCTTC
.	TRBV29-1	.	TRBJ2-7	CSVRTSSYEQYF	TGCAGCGTTAGGACGAGCTCCTACGAGCAGTACTTC
.	TRBV9	.	TRBJ2-5	CASSVGTGRQETQYF	TGTGCCAGCAGCGTAGGAACAGGACGGCAAGAGACCCAGTACTTC
.	TRBV4-1	once	TRBJ2-2	CASSAGTPGELFF	TGCGCCAGCAGCGCGGGCACCCCCGGGGAGCTGTTTTTT
.	TRBV28	.	TRBJ2-2	CASSPLAGELFF	TGTGCCAGCAGTCCCCTCGCCGGGGAGCTGTTTTTT
TRBD2	TRBV19	.	TRBJ2-7	CASSTVSGRAFEQYF	TGTGCCAGTAGTACCGTTAGCGGGAGGGCCTTCGAGCAGTACTTC
.	TRBV5-1	.	TRBJ2-1	CASSRISSSYNEQFF	TGCGCCAGTAGCAGGATCTCAAGCTCCTACAATGAGCAGTTCTTC
TRBD1	TRBV10-3	few	TRBJ2-7	CAISDLGQSYEQYF	TGTGCCATCAGTGATTTGGGACAGTCCTACGAGCAGTACTTC
TRBD1	TRBV10-3	.	TRBJ1-4	CAISESNWDSEKLFF	TGTGCCATCAGTGAGTCAAATTGGGACAGTGAAAAACTGTTTTTT
.	TRBV5-1	few	TRBJ2-3	CASSPSPSDYTDTQYF	TGCGCCAGCAGCCCGTCCCCCTCCGATTACACAGATACGCAGTATTTT
.	TRBV7-6	.	TRBJ2-3	CASSPLRADTQYF	TGTGCCAGCAGCCCCCTACGGGCAGATACGCAGTATTTT
TRBD1	TRBV2	.	TRBJ2-1	CASSEEGGVKNEQFF	TGTGCCAGCAGTGAAGAAGGGGGCGTGAAAAATGAGCAGTTCTTC
TRBD2	TRBV19	few	TRBJ2-3	CASSKSGRSDTQYF	TGTGCCAGTAGCAAGAGCGGGAGATCAGATACGCAGTATTTT
.	TRBV23-1	.	TRBJ2-2	CASRTENTGELFF	TGCGCCAGCAGGACCGAGAACACCGGGGAGCTGTTTTTT
.	TRBV20-1	.	TRBJ1-1	CSARIRTEAFF	TGCAGTGCTCGGATCAGGACTGAAGCTTTCTTT
.	TRBV2	.	TRBJ2-7	CASRVTVYEQYF	TGTGCCAGCAGGGTGACAGTATACGAGCAGTACTTC
.	TRBV28	.	TRBJ1-5	CASSFSKWGINQPQHF	TGTGCCAGCAGTTTTAGTAAGTGGGGTATCAATCAGCCCCAGCATTTT
.	TRBV7-2	.	TRBJ1-1	CASSLTILGEGAFF	TGTGCCAGCAGCTTAACTATCCTCGGGGAAGGCGCTTTCTTT
.	TRBV18	few	TRBJ2-7	CASSPLGDEQYF	TGTGCCAGCTCACCATTAGGCGACGAGCAGTACTTC